The 7 T cell receptor beta chains given below trace back to one sample, sequenced in a study of T cell changes during pregnancy in multiple sclerosis. TCRdb's copy holds only in-frame clones and misses some; the assay was immunoSEQ multiplex PCR. The sample consists of more than 80,000 clones, around 96% of them appearing once. The sample here was peripheral blood, taken in the second trimester of pregnancy. These receptors came from a female donor with multiple sclerosis, enrolled in a pregnancy study.

The V gene is TRBV19, the J gene TRBJ1-2; D perhaps matches TRBD1 (5 bases). The CDR3 extends over 13 amino acids. Trimming cost V 3 bases and J 4 bases, with 9 bases left between them. CDR1 and CDR2 from the germline V gene are LNHDA and SQIVND (reference sequence). The CDR3 protein is CASSMRGIYGYTF. Written as DNA, the CDR3 is TGTGCCAGTAGTATGCGGGGGATCTATGGCTACACCTTC. Looking up the rest from reference TRBV19 and TRBJ1-2 gives the full variable domain: DGGITQSPKYLFRKEGQNVTLSCEQNLNHDAMYWYRQDPGQGLRLIYYSQIVNDFQKGDIAEGYSVSREKKESFPLTVTSAQKNPTAFYLCASSMRGIYGYTFGSGTRLTVV.

V and J are TRBV4-1 and TRBJ2-3; D not certain. V gave up 4 bases and J gave up 1 base, with 9 bases separating them. The length of the CDR3 is 14 residues. CDR1 and CDR2 from the germline V gene are MGHRA and YSYEKL. The CDR3 here is CASSPLRGTDTQYF. CDR3 in DNA: TGCGCCAGCAGCCCCCTGCGCGGCACAGATACGCAGTATTTT.

The chain combines TRBV7-9 with TRBJ2-7; no clear D gene. The CDR3 spans 14 residues. The ends were cut back, 5 bases at V and 1 base at J, with 12 bases in the middle. Germline CDR1 reads SEHNR; CDR2 reads FQNEAQ (reference sequence). DNA for the CDR3: TGTGCCAGCAGCCCTCCTGCAGGATCCTACGAGCAGTACTTC. Translation: CASSPPAGSYEQYF. Filled out from reference TRBV7-9 and TRBJ2-7, the complete variable domain reads DTGVSQNPRHKITKRGQNVTFRCDPISEHNRLYWYRQTLGQGPEFLTYFQNEAQLEKSRLLSDRFSAERPKGSFSTLEIQRTEQGDSAMYLCASSPPAGSYEQYFGPGTRLTVT.

The chain is built from TRBV28 and TRBJ1-4; D remains unclear. This CDR3 contains 13 residues. Germline CDR1 reads MDHEN; CDR2 reads SYDVKM. The V end lost 7 bases, the J end lost 4 bases, and 10 bases lay between the germline ends. The CDR3 coding sequence is TGTGCCAGCATACGTCAGGATAATGAAAAACTGTTTTTT. Its protein is CASIRQDNEKLFF.

The genes are TRBV6-1 and TRBJ1-5; no clear D. The CDR3 sequence is 15 residues long. CDR1 is MNHNS and CDR2 is SASEGT in the germline V gene. Trimming cost V 4 bases and J 2 bases, with 12 bases left between them. The CDR3 reads CASSVSDNRNQPQHF. CDR3 in DNA: TGTGCCAGCAGTGTCTCTGACAATCGCAATCAGCCCCAGCATTTT.

CDR3 nucleotides: TGTGCCTGGAGTGTAGATGCGCGCGGCAATGAGCAGTTCTTC. Translation gives CAWSVDARGNEQFF. The chain links TRBV30 to TRBJ2-1, with D uncertain. Germline loops: CDR1 GTSNPN, CDR2 SVGIG (reference sequence). The V end was cut by 0 bases, the J end by 6 bases, with 12 bases between. This CDR3 contains 14 residues. Looking up the rest from reference TRBV30 and TRBJ2-1 gives the full variable domain: SQTIHQWPATLVQPVGSPLSLECTVEGTSNPNLYWYRQAAGRGLQLLFYSVGIGQISSEVPQNLSASRPQDRQFILSSKKLLLSDSGFYLCAWSVDARGNEQFFGPGTRLTVL.

This chain joins TRBV4-1 and TRBJ1-3, with a possible D match to TRBD1 (6 bases). Trimming cost V 3 bases and J 0 bases, with 18 bases left between them. Germline V gene data show CDR1 as MGHRA and CDR2 as YSYEKL. This CDR3 has 18 residues. CDR3 coding DNA: TGCGCCAGCAGCCAGATAACCGGACAGTTACTCTCTGGAAACACCATATATTTT. Its protein product is CASSQITGQLLSGNTIYF.